The rows below give T cell receptor beta chains drawn from one sample of a study of Graves' ophthalmopathy and Graves' hyperthyroidism. TCRdb itself ran the multiplex PCR reads through MiXCR, one entry per CDR3 protein. The sample has about 400,000 distinct CDR3 sequences, roughly 18% seen once. Sequenced sample: peripheral blood. These receptors originate from a woman in her late teens or twenties with Graves' ophthalmopathy. CDR3s include the opening cysteine and the closing phenylalanine or tryptophan. Fields, in order: J gene, D gene, V gene, clone size, CDR3 DNA, CDR3 protein. The D gene is left open where the match is weak. Only part of the rows carry a size: once, few, many, or a class if the clone is expanded.

j_gene: TRBJ1-1; d_gene: NA; v_gene: TRBV20-1; abundance: many; CDR3nt: TGCATGGCCCCTCTGAACACTGAAGCTTTCTTT; CDR3aa: CMAPLNTEAFF
j_gene: TRBJ1-1; d_gene: NA; v_gene: TRBV30; abundance: many; CDR3nt: TGTGCCTCGGTGGCGCAAGTGAACACTGAAGCTTTCTTT; CDR3aa: CASVAQVNTEAFF
j_gene: TRBJ1-5; d_gene: TRBD1; v_gene: TRBV30; abundance: many; CDR3nt: TGTGCCTGGACCACAGGACAGGGAGGTCAGCCCCAGCATTTT; CDR3aa: CAWTTGQGGQPQHF
j_gene: TRBJ2-7; d_gene: NA; v_gene: TRBV28; abundance: few; CDR3nt: TGTGCCAGCACCCCTTGGGGTCCCCACGAGCAGTACTTC; CDR3aa: CASTPWGPHEQYF
j_gene: TRBJ2-3; d_gene: NA; v_gene: TRBV12-3/TRBV12-4; abundance: many; CDR3nt: TGTGCCAGCAGGACCAGGGGCCCAGATACGCAGTATTTT; CDR3aa: CASRTRGPDTQYF
j_gene: TRBJ1-3; d_gene: NA; v_gene: TRBV20-1; abundance: many; CDR3nt: TGCAGTGCGGCCCCCTGGGGACTCCCCTCTGAGGACACCATATATTTT; CDR3aa: CSAAPWGLPSEDTIYF
j_gene: TRBJ2-5; d_gene: NA; v_gene: TRBV11-2; abundance: many; CDR3nt: TGTGCCAGCAGCCCCTCCCTTGGCCAAGAGACCCAGTACTTC; CDR3aa: CASSPSLGQETQYF
j_gene: TRBJ1-1; d_gene: NA; v_gene: TRBV7-3; abundance: many; CDR3nt: TGTGCCAGCAGCTTAAATAGGCATAACACTGAAGCTTTCTTT; CDR3aa: CASSLNRHNTEAFF
j_gene: TRBJ1-5; d_gene: NA; v_gene: TRBV30; abundance: many; CDR3nt: TGTGCCTGGAGTATCCAGGCGCAACCCAATCAGCCCCAGCATTTT; CDR3aa: CAWSIQAQPNQPQHF
j_gene: TRBJ2-2; d_gene: NA; v_gene: TRBV6-4; abundance: many; CDR3nt: TGTGCCAGCAGTGACCCCAAAACGGGGGACACCGGGGAGCTGTTTTTT; CDR3aa: CASSDPKTGDTGELFF
j_gene: TRBJ1-2; d_gene: NA; v_gene: TRBV3-1; abundance: many; CDR3nt: TGTGCCAGCAGCCAAGTGGACGACAGCCACTGGTATGGCTACACCTTC; CDR3aa: CASSQVDDSHWYGYTF
j_gene: TRBJ2-5; d_gene: NA; v_gene: TRBV20-1; abundance: many; CDR3nt: TGCAGTGCTACTCGGGACCAACGAAGAGAGACCCAGTACTTC; CDR3aa: CSATRDQRRETQYF
j_gene: TRBJ2-7; d_gene: NA; v_gene: TRBV6-5; abundance: many; CDR3nt: TGTGCCAGCAGTATAGGACTTGAGCAGTACTTC; CDR3aa: CASSIGLEQYF
j_gene: TRBJ1-2; d_gene: NA; v_gene: TRBV4-1; abundance: many; CDR3nt: TGCGCCAGCAGCGGGGACATAATCTCGTATGGCTACACCTTC; CDR3aa: CASSGDIISYGYTF
j_gene: TRBJ2-7; d_gene: TRBD2; v_gene: TRBV12-5; abundance: NA; CDR3nt: TGTGCTAGTGGTTTCCAGGGACTAGCGGGAGGTACGCAGTACTTC; CDR3aa: CASGFQGLAGGTQYF
j_gene: TRBJ2-5; d_gene: TRBD1; v_gene: TRBV6-1; abundance: many; CDR3nt: TGTGCCAGCAGGCGACATGACAGGGTTGGAGAGACCCAGTACTTC; CDR3aa: CASRRHDRVGETQYF
j_gene: TRBJ2-7; d_gene: NA; v_gene: TRBV20-1; abundance: many; CDR3nt: TGCAGTGCCAGGTGGCAGGGCCCCAACGAGCAGTACTTC; CDR3aa: CSARWQGPNEQYF
j_gene: TRBJ2-7; d_gene: NA; v_gene: TRBV7-2; abundance: many; CDR3nt: TGTGCCAGCAGCTTCCCGGAAGCAGCACCCTCTCAGGAGTACTTC; CDR3aa: CASSFPEAAPSQEYF
j_gene: TRBJ1-1; d_gene: NA; v_gene: TRBV12-3/TRBV12-4; abundance: NA; CDR3nt: TGTGCCAGCAGTTTAGGGCTCGGGACATCAGCGGGTGAAGCTTTCTTT; CDR3aa: CASSLGLGTSAGEAFF
j_gene: TRBJ2-2; d_gene: TRBD1; v_gene: TRBV24-1; abundance: many; CDR3nt: TGTGCCACCAGCACAACCAGACAGGGGCACACCGGGGAGCTGTTTTTT; CDR3aa: CATSTTRQGHTGELFF
j_gene: TRBJ1-5; d_gene: NA; v_gene: TRBV7-8; abundance: few; CDR3nt: TGTGCCAGCAGCCTAGGAGAGATGACCTGGGGACAGCCCCAGCATTTT; CDR3aa: CASSLGEMTWGQPQHF
j_gene: TRBJ2-2; d_gene: TRBD2; v_gene: TRBV11-3; abundance: many; CDR3nt: TGTGCCAGCAGCCTCCCGGGAGGAGGATTTAGCGGGAACACCGGGGAGCTGTTTTTT; CDR3aa: CASSLPGGGFSGNTGELFF
j_gene: TRBJ1-5; d_gene: TRBD1; v_gene: TRBV7-8; abundance: many; CDR3nt: TGTGCCAGCAGCCCGCGGACAGGGGCCTTCTATAGCAATCAGCCCCAGCATTTT; CDR3aa: CASSPRTGAFYSNQPQHF
j_gene: TRBJ2-5; d_gene: TRBD1; v_gene: TRBV28; abundance: many; CDR3nt: TGTGCCAGCACTACAGGGGTAAAGGAGACCCAGTACTTC; CDR3aa: CASTTGVKETQYF
j_gene: TRBJ2-7; d_gene: TRBD1; v_gene: TRBV6-1; abundance: NA; CDR3nt: TGTGCCAGCATCGTCGGGACAGGGGTTCCCTCCGAGCAGTACTTC; CDR3aa: CASIVGTGVPSEQYF
j_gene: TRBJ2-7; d_gene: NA; v_gene: TRBV28; abundance: many; CDR3nt: TGTGCCAGCAATCGACTTCACGAGCAGTACTTC; CDR3aa: CASNRLHEQYF
j_gene: TRBJ2-7; d_gene: NA; v_gene: TRBV18; abundance: NA; CDR3nt: TGTGCCAGCTCCGAGACTCTTTACGAGCAGTACTTC; CDR3aa: CASSETLYEQYF
j_gene: TRBJ2-2; d_gene: NA; v_gene: TRBV28; abundance: many; CDR3nt: NA; CDR3aa: CASSFGPGDGELFF
j_gene: TRBJ2-5; d_gene: NA; v_gene: TRBV20-1; abundance: few; CDR3nt: TGCAGTGCCAAGTCTCGGCTAGAGACCCAGTACTTC; CDR3aa: CSAKSRLETQYF
j_gene: TRBJ1-1; d_gene: NA; v_gene: TRBV6-5; abundance: many; CDR3nt: TGTGCCAGCAGTTACGAGGGACCTCACACTGAAGCTTTCTTT; CDR3aa: CASSYEGPHTEAFF
j_gene: TRBJ1-1; d_gene: NA; v_gene: TRBV29-1; abundance: NA; CDR3nt: TGCAGCGTTGTCGTCCAGGGTGGTACTGAAGCTTTCTTT; CDR3aa: CSVVVQGGTEAFF
j_gene: TRBJ1-1; d_gene: TRBD1; v_gene: TRBV12-3/TRBV12-4; abundance: many; CDR3nt: TGTGCCAGCAGGAGACGGACAGGGCCTAACCTAAGCACTGAAGCTTTCTTT; CDR3aa: CASRRRTGPNLSTEAFF
j_gene: TRBJ2-7; d_gene: NA; v_gene: TRBV30; abundance: many; CDR3nt: TGTGCCTGGTGCAGGGTTTCCTGGGGCGAGCAGTACTTC; CDR3aa: CAWCRVSWGEQYF
j_gene: TRBJ1-6; d_gene: NA; v_gene: TRBV25-1; abundance: many; CDR3nt: TGTGCCAGCAGTGAATCCTACAGGGTACCGGGATCACCCCTCCACTTT; CDR3aa: CASSESYRVPGSPLHF
j_gene: TRBJ2-5; d_gene: TRBD2; v_gene: TRBV18; abundance: NA; CDR3nt: TGTGCCAGCTCACCCCTAGGACTAGCTGGAGAGACCCAGTACTTC; CDR3aa: CASSPLGLAGETQYF
j_gene: TRBJ2-2; d_gene: TRBD1; v_gene: TRBV12-3/TRBV12-4; abundance: many; CDR3nt: TGTGCCAGCAGCACAGGGGGCATCACCGGGGAGCTGTTTTTT; CDR3aa: CASSTGGITGELFF
j_gene: TRBJ1-2; d_gene: NA; v_gene: TRBV12-3/TRBV12-4; abundance: many; CDR3nt: TGTGCCAGCAGACCGGGACACCTCTATGGCTACACCTTC; CDR3aa: CASRPGHLYGYTF
j_gene: TRBJ2-7; d_gene: NA; v_gene: TRBV12-3/TRBV12-4; abundance: many; CDR3nt: TGTGCCAGCAGTTTCTGGTCCGAGCAGTACTTC; CDR3aa: CASSFWSEQYF
j_gene: TRBJ2-7; d_gene: NA; v_gene: TRBV14; abundance: many; CDR3nt: TGTGCCAGCAGCCAGTATGGAATACCCGGAAGGGGGTACGACGAGCAGTACTTC; CDR3aa: CASSQYGIPGRGYDEQYF
j_gene: TRBJ2-5; d_gene: TRBD1; v_gene: TRBV27; abundance: few; CDR3nt: TGTGCCAGCAGTCTTCTTACCGGGACAGGGACCCAGTACTTC; CDR3aa: CASSLLTGTGTQYF
j_gene: TRBJ2-6; d_gene: NA; v_gene: TRBV28; abundance: many; CDR3nt: TGTGCCAGCAGCCTTGGGGGGAGCTCTGGGGCCAACGTCCTGACTTTC; CDR3aa: CASSLGGSSGANVLTF